This TCR beta chain was profiled in a study of shared T cell receptors in the human thymus. Repertoires were generated with immunoSEQ multiplex PCR, while TCRdb's copy carries only in-frame clones and drops some. The data hold hundreds of thousands of clones, with 70% to 90% observed a single time. CDR3 length: 12 residues. With V trimmed by 5 bases and J by 6 bases, 4 bases remained unmatched. Germline lookup yields CDR1 GTSNPN and CDR2 SVGIG (reference sequence). The same sample was also studied in work on human thymus T cells. That source reports: The people who donated were healthy Finnish babies having corrective surgery for congenital heart defects. Thymic material originated from resections removed in the course of corrective heart surgery. Repertoires from thymus and blood appeared to show biased V and J gene usage. In unrelated individuals, thymic repertoires overlapped highly, according to related research.

The clonotype originates from a boy under two years old with a congenital heart defect. The gene calls are TRBV30 and TRBJ2-7; 10 nucleotides line up with TRBD2. The material sequenced was thymocytes. The CDR3 DNA reads TGTGCCTGGGCTAGCGGGAGAACCGAGCAGTACTTC. It translates to CAWASGRTEQYF.